The clone carrying this TCR beta chain appeared once. What it binds is not known. Germline CDR1 is MDHEN and CDR2 is SYDVKM. Deletions cut 2 bases from V and 2 bases from J, with 11 bases between. The CDR3 extends over 15 amino acids. The data stem from a study of cytomegalovirus exposure and HLA in healthy donors. Study-level points and caveats: Later work associated roughly 15,000 TCR beta sequences with HLA alleles at 0.05 false discovery rate. Among the CMV-associated chains, three were confirmed in vitro as specific for CMV antigens. Within a later analysis, the majority of CMV-associated TCR beta chains appeared HLA-restricted.

The primer mix had 60 Vbeta and 13 Jbeta primers. The repertoire was sequenced with immunoSEQ multiplex PCR; TCRdb's copy has only in-frame clones and lacks some. The table records under 70,000 clones, approximately 80% of them present only once. Sequenced input: PBMCs. This clonotype was obtained from a female donor in good health and CMV-seronegative. The genes are TRBV28 and TRBJ2-3; D gene ambiguous. The CDR3 loop reads CASSLQAGLTDTQYF. The CDR3 DNA follows: TGTGCCAGCAGTTTACAGGCAGGCCTCACAGATACGCAGTATTTT.